The clone carrying this TCR beta chain was detected a few times. Its antigen is still unknown. The investigators amplified TCR beta CDR3 regions from RNA transcripts. During a first-round RT-PCR of the TCR CDR3, the HTBI primer set was used. TCRdb itself ran the multiplex PCR reads through MiXCR, one entry per CDR3 protein. The sample consists of 250,000 to 300,000 distinct CDR3 sequences, roughly a fifth of them appearing once. This sample was taken from a study of T cells in Graves' hyperthyroidism and ophthalmopathy. The study, taken as a whole, reports: Researchers found most expanded thyroid clonotypes above 0.001 in blood as well. The model identified upcoming ophthalmopathy a median around 6 months ahead of onset.

The CDR3 runs to 15 residues. CDR1 and CDR2 from the germline V gene are ENHRY and SYGVKD. V trimming: 6 bases; J trimming: 7 bases; junction bases outside the gene matches: 9. The study excluded patients with uncontrolled infection, other autoimmune disease, pregnancy or lactation. The PBMCs were sourced from fresh peripheral blood (approximately 10 ml). The sequence was obtained from a man aged 50-60 years with Graves' ophthalmopathy. The chain links TRBV10-3 to TRBJ2-1; 10 positions agree with TRBD2. Sequences were obtained from blood. The CDR3 sequence: CAIREGLARGNEQFF. Written as DNA, the CDR3 is TGTGCCATCAGAGAGGGACTAGCGAGGGGGAATGAGCAGTTCTTC.